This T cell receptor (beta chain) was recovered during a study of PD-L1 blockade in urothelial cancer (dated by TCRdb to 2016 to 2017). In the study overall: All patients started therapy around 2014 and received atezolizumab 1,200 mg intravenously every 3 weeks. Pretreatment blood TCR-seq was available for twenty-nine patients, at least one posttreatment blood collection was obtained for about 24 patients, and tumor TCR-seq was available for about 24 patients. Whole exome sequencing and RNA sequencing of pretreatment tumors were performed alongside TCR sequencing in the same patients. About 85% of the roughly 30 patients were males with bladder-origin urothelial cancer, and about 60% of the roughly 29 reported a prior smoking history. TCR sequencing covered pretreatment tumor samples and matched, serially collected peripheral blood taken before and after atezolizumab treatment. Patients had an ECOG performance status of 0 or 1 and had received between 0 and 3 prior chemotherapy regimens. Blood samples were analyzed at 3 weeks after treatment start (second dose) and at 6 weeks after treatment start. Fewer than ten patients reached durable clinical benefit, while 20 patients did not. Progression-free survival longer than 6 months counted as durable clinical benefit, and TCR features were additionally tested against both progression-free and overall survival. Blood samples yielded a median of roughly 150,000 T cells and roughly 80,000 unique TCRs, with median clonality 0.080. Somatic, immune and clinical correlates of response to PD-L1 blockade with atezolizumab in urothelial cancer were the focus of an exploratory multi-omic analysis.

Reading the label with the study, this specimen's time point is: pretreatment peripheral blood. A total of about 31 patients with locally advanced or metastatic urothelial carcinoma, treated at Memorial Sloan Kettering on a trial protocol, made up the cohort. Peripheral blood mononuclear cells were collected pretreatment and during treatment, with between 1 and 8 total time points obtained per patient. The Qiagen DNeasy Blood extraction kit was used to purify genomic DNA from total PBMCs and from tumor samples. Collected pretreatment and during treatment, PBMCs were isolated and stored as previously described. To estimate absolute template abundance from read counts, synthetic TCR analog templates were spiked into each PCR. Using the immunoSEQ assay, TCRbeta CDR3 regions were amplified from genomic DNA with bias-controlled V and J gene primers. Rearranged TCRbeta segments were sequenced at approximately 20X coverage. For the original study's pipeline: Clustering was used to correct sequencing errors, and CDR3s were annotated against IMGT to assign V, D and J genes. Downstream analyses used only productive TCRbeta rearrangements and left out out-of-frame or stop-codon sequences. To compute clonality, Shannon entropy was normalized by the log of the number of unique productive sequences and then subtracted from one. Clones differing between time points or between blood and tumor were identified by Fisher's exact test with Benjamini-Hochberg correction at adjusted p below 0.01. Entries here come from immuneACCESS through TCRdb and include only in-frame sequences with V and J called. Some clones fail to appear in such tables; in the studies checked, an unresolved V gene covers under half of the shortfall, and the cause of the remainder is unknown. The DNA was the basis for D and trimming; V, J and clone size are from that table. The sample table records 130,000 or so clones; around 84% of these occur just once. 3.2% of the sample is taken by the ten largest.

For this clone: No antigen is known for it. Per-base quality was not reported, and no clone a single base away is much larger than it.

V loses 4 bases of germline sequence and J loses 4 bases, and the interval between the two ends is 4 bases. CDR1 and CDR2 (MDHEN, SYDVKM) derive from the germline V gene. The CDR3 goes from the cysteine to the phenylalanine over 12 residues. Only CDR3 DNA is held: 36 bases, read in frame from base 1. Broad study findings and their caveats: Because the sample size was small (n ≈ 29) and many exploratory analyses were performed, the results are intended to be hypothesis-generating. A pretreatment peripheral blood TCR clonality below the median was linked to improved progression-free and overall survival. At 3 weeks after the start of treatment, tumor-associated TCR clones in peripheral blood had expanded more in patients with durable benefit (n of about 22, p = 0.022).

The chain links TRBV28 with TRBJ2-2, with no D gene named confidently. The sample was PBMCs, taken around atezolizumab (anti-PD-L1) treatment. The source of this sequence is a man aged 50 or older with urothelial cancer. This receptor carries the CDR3 CASSSLTGELFF. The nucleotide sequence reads TGTGCCAGCAGTTCCCTCACCGGGGAGCTGTTTTTT.